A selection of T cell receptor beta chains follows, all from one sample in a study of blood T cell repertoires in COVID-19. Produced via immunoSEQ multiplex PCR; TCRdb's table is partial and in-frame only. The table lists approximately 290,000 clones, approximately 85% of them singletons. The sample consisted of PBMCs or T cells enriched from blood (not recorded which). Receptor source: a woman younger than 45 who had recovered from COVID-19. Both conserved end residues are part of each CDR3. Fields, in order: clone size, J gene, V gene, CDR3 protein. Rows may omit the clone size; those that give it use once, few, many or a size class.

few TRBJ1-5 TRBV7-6 CASSPGQGGNQPQHF
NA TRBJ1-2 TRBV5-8 CASSLEGDNYGYTF
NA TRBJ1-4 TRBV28 CASSLQGKRGNEKLFF
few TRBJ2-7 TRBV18 CASSPPGSPNEQYF
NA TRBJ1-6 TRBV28 CASSPTPSMISPLHF
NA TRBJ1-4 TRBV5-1 CASSLTGGILNEKLFF
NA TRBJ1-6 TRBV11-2 CASSLDENSPLHF
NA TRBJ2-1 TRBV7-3 CASSLTGSGNARRDEQFF
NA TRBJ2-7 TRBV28 CASSLPTLAVNEQYF
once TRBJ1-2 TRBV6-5 CASRLQGNYGYTF
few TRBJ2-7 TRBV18 CASSPSRGYEQYF
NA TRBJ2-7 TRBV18 CASSAQTSGVSSYEQYF
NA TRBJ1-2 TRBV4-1 CASSQSEKGNYGYTF
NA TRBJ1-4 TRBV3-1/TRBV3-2 CASSPGVWDRGEKLFF
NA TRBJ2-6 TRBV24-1 CATSDPVRGQTSGANVLTF
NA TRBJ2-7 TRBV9 CASSATRGGGPQEQYF
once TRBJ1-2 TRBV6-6 CASRDTGGYGYTF
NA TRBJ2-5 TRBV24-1 CATSDLGQGSETQYF
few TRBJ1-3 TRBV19 CASSSLSQISGNTIYF
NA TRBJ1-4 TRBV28 CASSSQGWTGEKLFF
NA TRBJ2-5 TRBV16 CASSTPRGRGLETQYF
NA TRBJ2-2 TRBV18 CASSPQGADTGELFF
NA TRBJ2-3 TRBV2 CASSETGLAGGLYDTQYF
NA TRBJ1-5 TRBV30 CAWGRLNSNQPQHF
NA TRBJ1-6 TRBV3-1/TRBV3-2 CASRPQGVGGSPLHF
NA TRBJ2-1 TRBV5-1 CASRTVLYNEQFF
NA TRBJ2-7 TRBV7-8 CASSLNGRAQEQYF
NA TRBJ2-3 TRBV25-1 CASTKGGAGTDTQYF
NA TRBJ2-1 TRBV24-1 CATSDLPGTGGNEQFF
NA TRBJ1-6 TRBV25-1 CASMPGTGSSYNSPLHF
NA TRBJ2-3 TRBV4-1 CASSQPGQGLDTQYF
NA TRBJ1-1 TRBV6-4 CASSAGRNTEAFF
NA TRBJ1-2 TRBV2 CASRPGTGFYGYTF
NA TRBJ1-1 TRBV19 CASTILPDRGPNTEAFF
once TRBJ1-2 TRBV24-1 CATSQSTGIHGYTF
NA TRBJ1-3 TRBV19 CASKLQGAAGNTIYF
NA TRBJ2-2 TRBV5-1 CASSLLGQGNTGELFF
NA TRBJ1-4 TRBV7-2 CASSLERVQGPNEKLFF
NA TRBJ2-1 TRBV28 CASSPGLVYNEQFF
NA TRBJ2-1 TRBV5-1 CASSKRQTLPTGEQFF
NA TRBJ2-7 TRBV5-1 CASSPGRGVYEQYF
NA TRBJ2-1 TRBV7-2 CASSFNYNEQFF
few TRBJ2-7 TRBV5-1 CASSVGGTGPEQYF
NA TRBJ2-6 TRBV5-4 CASSLGPISGANVLTF